This TCR beta chain was sequenced in a study of T-cell reconstitution after alpha-beta-depleted transplantation in children. This clonotype was observed a handful of times. What it binds is not known. A TCRbeta library incorporating unique molecular identifiers was prepared. TCRdb re-called the PCR reads with MiXCR, one entry per CDR3 protein. The sample includes approximately 97,000 distinct CDR3 sequences, 4.5% to 7.5% of them seen just once. Broader study findings: Some patients' high day-60 TCRbeta diversity was attributed to recipient cells surviving conditioning. By one year post-transplant, T-cell counts and diversity largely arose from T cells that were newly produced. Several hundred graft clones that had expanded were reportedly the source of alpha-beta T cells about two months after transplant.

This CDR3 has 15 amino acids. Germline CDR1 is MNHEY and CDR2 is SMNVEV (reference sequence). V lost 6 bases and J lost 5; bases outside the gene matches: 11. The rearrangement uses TRBV27 and TRBJ2-5; 8 bases match TRBD1. Sequences were derived from PBMCs, mostly from graft donor cells, sampled 60 days after TCRalphabeta/CD19-depleted stem cell transplant. The source is a female patient between 2 and 15 years old who had a stem cell transplant for Fanconi anemia, so the T cells may come from the graft donor. CDR3 bases: TGTGCCAGCAGACCCCTTGACAGGGGAGTGGAGACCCAGTACTTC. This codes for CASRPLDRGVETQYF.